A single sample gave rise to the 32 T cell receptor beta chains below, sequenced in a study of T-cell reconstitution after alpha-beta-depleted transplantation in children (dated by TCRdb to the mid-2010s). In light of the paper, this sample's treatment or condition label describes: allogeneic hematopoietic cell transplantation with graft depleted of TCRalphabeta T cells and CD19 B cells. Library creation used PCR. Instrument used: Illumina HiSeq 2500. To normalize quantification of the TCRbeta repertoire, the TCR libraries were built with molecular barcoding that relied on unique molecular identifiers. TCRdb passed the public sequencing reads through fastp at Q25 and MiXCR, retaining productive beta sequences. Rows with a matching CDR3 protein are joined into one entry that keeps the most common DNA and genes. The sample records 250,000 or so distinct CDR3 sequences, roughly a quarter of which are singletons. The ten largest clones take up 4.8% of the sample.

The source was PBMCs, mostly from graft donor cells, collected 360 days after TCRalphabeta/CD19-depleted stem cell transplant. All receptors derive from a female patient aged 2 to 10 who had a stem cell transplant for congenital amegakaryocytic thrombocytopenia, so the T cells may come from the graft donor.

The chain carries TRBV20-1 and TRBJ1-1, with a weak D call TRBD1 (5 bases). The length of the CDR3 is 12 residues. Germline lookup yields CDR1 DFQATT and CDR2 SNEGSKA (reference sequence). Trimming took 4 bases from V and 0 from J, leaving 6 bases between them. The CDR3 sequence is CSATRVNTEAFF. The CDR3 bases are TGCAGTGCTACCAGGGTGAACACTGAAGCTTTCTTT.

V gene TRBV20-1 combines with J gene TRBJ2-3; 7 bases match TRBD2. The germline V gene encodes CDR1 DFQATT and CDR2 SNEGSKA (reference sequence). The CDR3 is 14 residues long. Trimming cost V 5 bases and J 2 bases; bases outside gene matches: 7. The CDR3, as DNA: TGCAGTGCTGACTCGAGCGGGACCACAGATACGCAGTATTTT. Encoded protein: CSADSSGTTDTQYF.

The rearrangement joins TRBV11-2 to TRBJ2-1; tentative D call: TRBD2 (6 bases). Deletions cut 0 bases from V and 2 bases from J, with 8 bases between. This CDR3 region has 15 residues. Germline CDR1 and CDR2: SGHAT and FQNNGV. CDR3 DNA sequence: TGTGCCAGCAGCTTAGACGGGAGTGCCTACAATGAGCAGTTCTTC. This sequence encodes CASSLDGSAYNEQFF.

This clonotype was seen only a few times. The V call is TRBV12-3 or TRBV12-4, the J call TRBJ1-1; D uncertain. V was shortened by 2 bases and J by 4 bases, with 11 bases between the two germline ends. The CDR3 runs to 14 residues. In nucleotides, the CDR3 is TGTGCCAGCAGTTTAATCCGGACGGCCACTGAAGCTTTCTTT. This sequence encodes CASSLIRTATEAFF.

This chain connects TRBV7-9 to TRBJ2-2; D ambiguous. The ends were cut back, 3 bases at V and 0 bases at J, with 5 bases in the middle. Germline V gives CDR1 SEHNR, CDR2 FQNEAQ (reference sequence). This CDR3 spans 14 amino acids. Written as DNA, the CDR3 is TGTGCCAGCAGCTTGGGGACGAACACCGGGGAGCTGTTTTTT. It is translated as CASSLGTNTGELFF.

This clonotype showed up just once. The chain couples TRBV3-1 to TRBJ1-4; D gene uncertain. The CDR3 extends over 15 amino acids. The V end was cut by 0 bases, the J end by 5 bases, with 10 bases between. Germline V lookup: CDR1 LGHDT, CDR2 YNNKEL (reference sequence). This CDR3 reads CASSQDIRRNEKLFF. The CDR3 DNA reads as TGTGCCAGCAGCCAAGACATCAGGCGAAATGAAAAACTGTTTTTT.

The CDR3 sequence is CATSRGLAGYNEQFF. For the CDR3, the DNA is TGTGCCACCAGCCGAGGACTAGCGGGCTACAATGAGCAGTTCTTC. The rearrangement links TRBV15 to TRBJ2-1; 11 positions agree with TRBD2. This CDR3 has 15 amino acids. Per the germline V gene, CDR1 is LNHNV and CDR2 is YYDKDF (reference sequence). V trimming: 5 bases; J trimming: 3 bases; junction bases outside the gene matches: 3. Filled out from reference TRBV15 and TRBJ2-1, the complete variable domain reads DAMVIQNPRYQVTQFGKPVTLSCSQTLNHNVMYWYQQKSSQAPKLLFHYYDKDFNNEADTPDNFQSRRPNTSFCFLDIRSPGLGDTAMYLCATSRGLAGYNEQFFGPGTRLTVL.

In its sample, this clonotype was seen many times. V is TRBV5-1 and J is TRBJ2-7; D possibly corresponds to TRBD2 (5 bases). Germline V gene lookup returns CDR1 SGHRS and CDR2 YFSETQ. V dropped 0 bases and J dropped 1 base, with 8 bases sitting between them. This CDR3 is built from 14 residues. This CDR3 is CASSLDGVSYEQYF. The CDR3 DNA reads as TGCGCCAGCAGCTTGGACGGGGTGTCCTACGAGCAGTACTTC.

This clonotype was counted ten times or more. V and J are TRBV5-1 and TRBJ2-5, with 10 bases identical to TRBD1. Germline CDR1 reads SGHRS; CDR2 reads YFSETQ. With 4 bases clipped from V and 4 bases from J, the junction kept 4 bases outside the gene matches. This CDR3 is 14 amino acids long. This CDR3 is CASSGGQGVETQYF. DNA of the CDR3: TGCGCCAGCAGCGGAGGACAGGGGGTAGAGACCCAGTACTTC.

This clonotype was found a few times. V gene TRBV12-3 or TRBV12-4 combines with J gene TRBJ1-3; the D is unclear. The CDR3 runs 14 residues. V shed 1 base and J shed 3 bases, with 7 bases lying between them. The CDR3 loop is CASSLERLGNTIYF. The CDR3 coding sequence is TGTGCCAGCAGTTTAGAACGCCTTGGAAACACCATATATTTT.

The chain employs TRBV6-2 or TRBV6-3 and TRBJ2-1, with 12 bases matching TRBD2. V shed 6 bases and J 6 bases; nucleotides not matched to a gene: 6. Germline loops: CDR1 MNHEY, CDR2 SVGEGT. The CDR3 has 15 amino acids. The DNA for the CDR3 is TGTGCCAGCAGCTTCGGACTAGCGGGGCTCAATGAGCAGTTCTTC. Amino acid sequence: CASSFGLAGLNEQFF.

The genes are TRBV5-1 and TRBJ2-1; 13 nucleotides match TRBD2. CDR3 length equals 15 residues. V shed 4 bases and J 9 bases; nucleotides not matched to a gene: 7. Germline loops: CDR1 SGHRS, CDR2 YFSETQ. As DNA, the CDR3 is TGCGCCAGCAGCCCCGGGACTAGCGGGATGAGTGAGCAGTTCTTC. Its protein product is CASSPGTSGMSEQFF.

This clonotype appeared many times. The J gene is TRBJ2-2, the V gene TRBV11-2, with D maybe TRBD2 (5 bases). This CDR3 is 13 amino acids long. Per germline, CDR1 SGHAT and CDR2 FQNNGV. Trimming cost V 5 bases and J 6 bases, with 10 bases left between them. This CDR3 reads CASSISAAGELFF. In DNA, the CDR3 is TGTGCCAGCAGCATTAGCGCGGCCGGGGAGCTGTTTTTT. The whole variable domain, remainder taken from reference TRBV11-2 and TRBJ2-2, is EAGVAQSPRYKIIEKRQSVAFWCNPISGHATLYWYQQILGQGPKLLIQFQNNGVVDDSQLPKDRFSAERLKGVDSTLKIQPAKLEDSAVYLCASSISAAGELFFGEGSRLTVL.

This clonotype was observed a few times. The V gene is TRBV4-2, the J gene TRBJ2-1; 7 nucleotides line up with TRBD1. The CDR3 consists of 15 residues. V lost 1 base and J lost 4; bases outside the gene matches: 4. The germline gives CDR1 LGHNA, CDR2 YNFKEQ. Here the CDR3 DNA reads TGTGCCAGCAGCCAAGGCCGGGACAGATACAATGAGCAGTTCTTC. Residues: CASSQGRDRYNEQFF.

The chain recombines TRBV6-2 or TRBV6-3 with TRBJ2-5, with TRBD2 as a possible D gene (7 bases). Germline assignment: CDR1 MNHEY and CDR2 SVGEGT. The V gene lost 6 bases and the J gene lost 5 bases, with 13 bases spanning the gap. The CDR3 has 13 amino acids. The CDR3 sequence: CASRTGGEETQYF. DNA of the CDR3: TGTGCCAGCAGGACGGGGGGCGAGGAGACCCAGTACTTC.

The rearrangement links TRBV19 to TRBJ2-1, with D unclear. Germline CDR1 LNHDA, CDR2 SQIVND (reference sequence). V lost 9 bases to trimming and J lost 2 bases, with 17 bases between them. The CDR3 is made up of 15 amino acids. The CDR3: CASTESADPYNEQFF. The CDR3, as DNA: TGTGCCAGCACCGAAAGCGCAGATCCCTACAATGAGCAGTTCTTC.

This clonotype showed up just a few times. This chain connects TRBV10-2 to TRBJ2-5, with 7 bases identical to TRBD2. This CDR3 has 17 residues. Germline loops: CDR1 WSHSY, CDR2 SAAADI. The V and J ends lost 3 bases and 0 bases, in that order; junction bases with no gene match: 10. The CDR3 DNA follows: TGCGCCAGCAGTGATTATCCTGGGACTACGTACCAAGAGACCCAGTACTTC. Amino acids: CASSDYPGTTYQETQYF.

The rearrangement uses TRBV18 and TRBJ2-2, with TRBD2 identical over 10 bases. In germline, CDR1 is KGHSH, CDR2 LQKENI. The junction had 4 bases not matched to a gene; V was cut back by 6 bases and J by 0 bases. This CDR3 region has 16 residues. The CDR3 loop is CASSPTSGTNTGELFF. Written as DNA, the CDR3 is TGTGCCAGCTCGCCTACTAGCGGGACGAACACCGGGGAGCTGTTTTTT. Full variable domain (outside the CDR3, taken from reference TRBV18 and TRBJ2-2): NAGVMQNPRHLVRRRGQEARLRCSPMKGHSHVYWYRQLPEEGLKFMVYLQKENIIDESGMPKERFSAEFPKEGPSILRIQQVVRGDSAAYFCASSPTSGTNTGELFFGEGSRLTVL.

This clonotype has just a few counts. The chain joins TRBV20-1 to TRBJ2-2; D call uncertain. V was clipped by 3 bases and J by 1 base, with 6 bases between them. The CDR3 runs 13 residues. Germline CDR1 DFQATT, CDR2 SNEGSKA (reference sequence). The CDR3 sequence: CSASRGNTGELFF. The CDR3 bases are TGCAGTGCTAGTCGCGGGAACACCGGGGAGCTGTTTTTT.

Comments on this clonotype: A junction end diverges from the germline sequence, so it may reflect a read error. The chain recombines TRBV11-1 with TRBJ2-3; 8 nucleotides align to TRBD2. The CDR3 runs 16 residues. Germline V gene lookup returns CDR1 SGHAT and CDR2 FQDESV (reference sequence). CDR3 sequence reads: CPSSLTSGRGTDTQYF. The CDR3 nucleotides are TGTCCCAGCAGCCTAACTAGCGGAAGAGGCACAGATACGCAGTATTTT.

This chain joins TRBV4-1 and TRBJ1-3, with 9 bases matching TRBD1. J was trimmed by 7 bases and V by 4 bases; bases with no gene match: 23. Germline values: CDR1 MGHRA, CDR2 YSYEKL. The CDR3 spans 20 residues. The chain's CDR3 is CASSPLDWKQGAFLWNTIYF. CDR3 DNA: TGCGCCAGCAGCCCGCTAGATTGGAAACAGGGGGCCTTTCTCTGGAACACCATATATTTT.

This clonotype was seen only a few times. V usage is TRBV11-1 and J usage is TRBJ2-1, with D possibly TRBD1 on 6 matching bases. The germline CDR1 and CDR2 sequences are SGHAT and FQDESV (reference sequence). The CDR3 extends over 17 amino acids. V dropped 5 bases and J dropped 4 bases, with 21 bases sitting between them. CDR3 in amino acids: CASSPRVLGRGYNEQFF. CDR3 DNA sequence: TGTGCCAGCAGCCCACGGGTGCTGGGAAGGGGGTACAATGAGCAGTTCTTC.

Concerning this clonotype: Germline and junction disagree at one end, which may indicate a read error. This chain links TRBV7-2 with TRBJ1-3; D perhaps matches TRBD1 (5 bases). CDR3 size: 16 residues. Germline V CDR1 and CDR2: SGHTA, FQGNSA. The CDR3, as DNA: TGTGCCAGCAGCTTGAGAAGCAACCAGGGTGGAAACATCATATATTTT. It encodes CASSLRSNQGGNIIYF.

The J gene is TRBJ2-3, the V gene TRBV7-6; the D gene is possibly TRBD2 (5 bases). Germline CDR1 reads SGHVS; CDR2 reads FNYEAQ. V was trimmed by 4 bases and J by 0 bases, leaving 14 bases between them. CDR3 length: 16 residues. Here the CDR3 reads CASSSPGKSSTDTQYF. The CDR3 bases are TGTGCCAGCAGCTCCCCGGGGAAATCAAGCACAGATACGCAGTATTTT. Complete variable domain (other parts from reference TRBV7-6 and TRBJ2-3): GAGVSQSPRYKVTKRGQDVALRCDPISGHVSLYWYRQALGQGPEFLTYFNYEAQQDKSGLPNDRFSAERPEGSISTLTIQRTEQRDSAMYRCASSSPGKSSTDTQYFGPGTRLTVL.

The chain joins TRBV4-1 to TRBJ1-2, with D possibly TRBD1 on 5 matching bases. V shed 5 bases and J shed 1 base, with 14 bases lying between them. Germline V CDR1 and CDR2: MGHRA, YSYEKL. The CDR3 spans 15 residues. Here the CDR3 DNA reads TGCGCCAGCAGCTATCCATTCGGGGGTAACTATGGCTACACCTTC. It encodes CASSYPFGGNYGYTF.

This clonotype was seen a handful of times. The rearrangement joins TRBV14 to TRBJ2-7; 10 bases match TRBD1. CDR1 is SGHDN, CDR2 FVKESK, per germline. The CDR3 loop spans 16 amino acids. The trim removed 3 bases at V and 1 base at J, leaving 6 bases unmatched. The CDR3 nucleotides read TGTGCCAGCAGCCACGTACCGGGACAGGGGTCCTACGAGCAGTACTTC. The encoded protein is CASSHVPGQGSYEQYF.

A few counts support this clonotype. The chain recombines TRBV10-3 with TRBJ2-3, with TRBD2 matching over 8 bases. V trimming: 4 bases; J trimming: 6 bases; junction bases outside the gene matches: 12. This CDR3 region has 16 residues. Germline V CDR1 and CDR2: ENHRY, SYGVKD. The CDR3 coding sequence is TGTGCCATCAGTGTTAAGAGCGGGGGTCCCTGGGATACGCAGTATTTT. It is translated as CAISVKSGGPWDTQYF.

This clonotype appeared a few times. V and J are TRBV6-1 and TRBJ1-5, with 10 positions matching TRBD1. Germline CDR1 and CDR2: MNHNS and SASEGT. CDR3 length equals 15 residues. The V segment lost 6 bases and the J segment 5 bases; nucleotides outside the gene matches: 7. CDR3 sequence: CASSRGTGADQPQHF. CDR3 DNA sequence: TGTGCCAGCAGCCGGGGGACAGGGGCGGATCAGCCCCAGCATTTT.

The count of this clonotype is one. The V gene is TRBV12-3 or TRBV12-4, the J gene TRBJ2-5; 8 bases map to TRBD1. This CDR3 has 15 residues. After removal of 2 bases from V and 2 bases from J, the junction contained 4 bases not matched to a gene. The CDR3 DNA sequence: TGTGCCAGCAGTTTAACAACAGGGGGGCAAGAGACCCAGTACTTC. It translates to CASSLTTGGQETQYF.

Only a few counts were recorded for this clonotype. The CDR3 loop is CASGRGRMSSGNTIYF. CDR3 DNA sequence: TGTGCCAGCGGCCGGGGACGTATGAGCTCTGGAAACACCATATATTTT. V gene TRBV6-1 combines with J gene TRBJ1-3, with D possibly being TRBD1 (5 bases). The CDR3 covers 16 residues. From germline, CDR1 is MNHNS and CDR2 SASEGT. The ends were cut back, 8 bases at V and 0 bases at J, with 17 bases in the middle.

The chain recombines TRBV7-9 with TRBJ2-7, with D uncertain. Trimming pared 2 bases from V and 0 bases from J, leaving 8 bases between. This CDR3 is 14 amino acids long. The germline gives CDR1 SEHNR, CDR2 FQNEAQ (reference sequence). CDR3 loop: CASSLNPSSYEQYF. The DNA for the CDR3 is TGTGCCAGCAGCTTAAACCCCAGCTCCTACGAGCAGTACTTC.

The V call is TRBV28, the J call TRBJ1-1, with 7 bases that match TRBD1. The V gene end was trimmed by 3 bases and the J gene end by 4 bases; junction bases not matched to a gene: 11. The germline CDR1 and CDR2 sequences are MDHEN and SYDVKM. The length of the CDR3 is 16 residues. The CDR3 DNA sequence: TGTGCCAGCAGTTTCTTAAGGGGGCTGGTTGGCACTGAAGCTTTCTTT. Amino acids: CASSFLRGLVGTEAFF.